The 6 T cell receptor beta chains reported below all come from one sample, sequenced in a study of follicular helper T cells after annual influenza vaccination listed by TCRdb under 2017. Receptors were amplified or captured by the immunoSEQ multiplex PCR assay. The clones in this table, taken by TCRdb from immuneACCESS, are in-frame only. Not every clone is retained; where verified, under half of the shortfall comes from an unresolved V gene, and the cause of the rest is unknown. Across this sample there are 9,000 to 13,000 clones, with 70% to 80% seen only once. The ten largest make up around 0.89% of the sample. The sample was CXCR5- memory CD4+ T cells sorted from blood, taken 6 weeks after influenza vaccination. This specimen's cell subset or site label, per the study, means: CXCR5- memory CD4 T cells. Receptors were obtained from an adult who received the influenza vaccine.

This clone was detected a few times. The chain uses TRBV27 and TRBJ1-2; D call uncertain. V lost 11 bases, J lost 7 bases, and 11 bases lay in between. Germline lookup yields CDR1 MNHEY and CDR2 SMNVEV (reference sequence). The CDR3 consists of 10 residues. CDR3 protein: CAARNRGYTF. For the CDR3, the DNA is TGTGCCGCCAGGAACCGTGGCTACACCTTC.

The CDR3 sequence: CASSSPERGGLNEQFF. For the CDR3, the DNA is TGTGCCAGCAGTTCACCTGAGCGGGGGGGCCTCAATGAGCAGTTCTTC. The V and J genes are TRBV27 and TRBJ2-1, with 10 bases fitting TRBD2. This CDR3 contains 16 residues. In germline, CDR1 is MNHEY, CDR2 SMNVEV (reference sequence). V shed 4 bases and J 6 bases; nucleotides not matched to a gene: 9.

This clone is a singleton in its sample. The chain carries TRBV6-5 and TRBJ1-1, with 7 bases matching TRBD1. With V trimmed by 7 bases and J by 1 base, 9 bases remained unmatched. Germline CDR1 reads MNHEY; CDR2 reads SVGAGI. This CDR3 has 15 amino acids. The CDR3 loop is CASNSGQPGNTEAFF. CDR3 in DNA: TGTGCCAGCAACTCGGGACAGCCTGGGAACACTGAAGCTTTCTTT.

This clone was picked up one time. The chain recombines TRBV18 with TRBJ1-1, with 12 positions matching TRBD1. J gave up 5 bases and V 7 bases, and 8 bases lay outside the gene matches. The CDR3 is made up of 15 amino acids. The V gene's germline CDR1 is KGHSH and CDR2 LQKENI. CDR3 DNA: TGTGCCAGCTTCCGGGACAGGGGGCGCGGGACTGAAGCTTTCTTT. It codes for CASFRDRGRGTEAFF. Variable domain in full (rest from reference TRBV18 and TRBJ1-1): NAGVMQNPRHLVRRRGQEARLRCSPMKGHSHVYWYRQLPEEGLKFMVYLQKENIIDESGMPKERFSAEFPKEGPSILRIQQVVRGDSAAYFCASFRDRGRGTEAFFGQGTRLTVV.

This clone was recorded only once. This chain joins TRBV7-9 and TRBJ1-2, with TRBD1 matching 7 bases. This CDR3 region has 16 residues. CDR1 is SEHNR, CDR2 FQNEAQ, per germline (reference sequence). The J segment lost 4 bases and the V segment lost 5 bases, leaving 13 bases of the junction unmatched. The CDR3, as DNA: TGTGCCAGCAGCCTGACGACAGGGAGGTTCAGCTATGGCTACACCTTC. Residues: CASSLTTGRFSYGYTF.

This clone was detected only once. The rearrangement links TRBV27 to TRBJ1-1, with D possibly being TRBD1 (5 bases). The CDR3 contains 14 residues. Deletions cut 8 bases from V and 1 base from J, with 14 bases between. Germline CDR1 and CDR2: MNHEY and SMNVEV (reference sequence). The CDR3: CASSLWGGNTEAFF. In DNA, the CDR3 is TGTGCCAGCTCATTGTGGGGGGGGAACACTGAAGCTTTCTTT.